A single T cell receptor (beta chain) is shown here with its context. The antigen remains undetermined. Assay used: immunoSEQ multiplex PCR; TCRdb lists only in-frame clones, some missing. The data show around 50,000 clones, with just under 80% seen just once and about 0.64% held by the top ten. These data are taken from a study of memory CD4+ T cells and cytomegalovirus serostatus. The sort gate was single viable CD3+CD4+CD8-CD45RO+ cells for memory CD4+ T cells. Serostatus was set by detecting CMV pp150, pp28, p38, p52 IgG. After thawing, CD4+ T cells were positively selected. Whole-study results and caveats: Of roughly 180 reported CMV TCRbeta sequences, under 80 were found in memory CD4+ repertoires.

Trimming removed 1 base at V and 7 bases at J, with 13 bases between. Germline CDR1 SGHDN, CDR2 FVKESK. The CDR3 totals 14 residues. The sample consisted of memory CD4+ T cells from blood. V is TRBV14 and J is TRBJ2-5; D perhaps matches TRBD2 (5 bases). The receptor's source is an adult in good health and CMV-seronegative. CDR3 protein: CASSQAGSKGTQYF. The CDR3 coding sequence is TGTGCCAGCAGCCAAGCGGGATCTAAAGGGACCCAGTACTTC.